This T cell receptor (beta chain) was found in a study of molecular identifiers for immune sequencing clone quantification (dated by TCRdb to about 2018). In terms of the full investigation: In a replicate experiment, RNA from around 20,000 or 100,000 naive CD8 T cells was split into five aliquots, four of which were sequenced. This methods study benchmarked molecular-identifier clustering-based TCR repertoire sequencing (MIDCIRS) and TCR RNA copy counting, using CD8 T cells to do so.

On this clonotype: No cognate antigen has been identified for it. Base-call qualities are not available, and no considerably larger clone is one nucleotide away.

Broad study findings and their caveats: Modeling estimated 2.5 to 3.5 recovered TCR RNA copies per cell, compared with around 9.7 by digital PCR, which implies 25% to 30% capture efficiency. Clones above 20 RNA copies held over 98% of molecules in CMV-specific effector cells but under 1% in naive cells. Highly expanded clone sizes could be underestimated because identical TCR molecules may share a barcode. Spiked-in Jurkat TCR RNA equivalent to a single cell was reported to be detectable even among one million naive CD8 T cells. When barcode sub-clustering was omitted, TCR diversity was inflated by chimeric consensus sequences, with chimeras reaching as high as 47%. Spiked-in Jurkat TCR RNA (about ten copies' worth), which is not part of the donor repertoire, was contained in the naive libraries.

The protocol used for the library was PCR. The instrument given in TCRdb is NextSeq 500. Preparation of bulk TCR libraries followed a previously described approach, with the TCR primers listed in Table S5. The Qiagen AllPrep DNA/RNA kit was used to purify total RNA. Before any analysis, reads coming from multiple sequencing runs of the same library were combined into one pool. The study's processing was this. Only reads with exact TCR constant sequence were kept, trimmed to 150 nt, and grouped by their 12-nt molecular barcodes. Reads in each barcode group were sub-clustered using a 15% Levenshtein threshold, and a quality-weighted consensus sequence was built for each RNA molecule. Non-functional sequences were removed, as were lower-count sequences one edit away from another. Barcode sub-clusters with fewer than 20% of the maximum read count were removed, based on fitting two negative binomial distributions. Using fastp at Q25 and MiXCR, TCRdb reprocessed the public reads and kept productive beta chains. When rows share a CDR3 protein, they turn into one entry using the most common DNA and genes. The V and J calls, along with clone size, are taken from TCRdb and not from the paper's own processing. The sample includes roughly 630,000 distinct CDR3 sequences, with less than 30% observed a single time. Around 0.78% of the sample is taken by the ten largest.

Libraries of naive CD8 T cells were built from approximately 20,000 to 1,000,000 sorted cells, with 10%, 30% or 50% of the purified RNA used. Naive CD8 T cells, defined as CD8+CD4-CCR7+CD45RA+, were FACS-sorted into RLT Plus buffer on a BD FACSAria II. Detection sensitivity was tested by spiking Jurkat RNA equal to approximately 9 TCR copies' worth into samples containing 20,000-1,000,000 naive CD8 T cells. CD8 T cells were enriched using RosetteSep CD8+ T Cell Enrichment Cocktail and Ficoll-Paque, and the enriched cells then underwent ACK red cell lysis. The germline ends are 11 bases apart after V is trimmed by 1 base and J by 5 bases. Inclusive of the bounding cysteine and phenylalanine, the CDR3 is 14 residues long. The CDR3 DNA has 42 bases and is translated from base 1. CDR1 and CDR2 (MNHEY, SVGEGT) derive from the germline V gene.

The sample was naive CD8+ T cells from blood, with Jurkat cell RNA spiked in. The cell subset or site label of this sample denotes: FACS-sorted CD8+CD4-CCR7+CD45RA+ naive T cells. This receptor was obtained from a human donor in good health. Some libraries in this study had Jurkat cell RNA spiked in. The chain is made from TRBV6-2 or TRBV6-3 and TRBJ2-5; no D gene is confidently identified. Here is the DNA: TGTGCCAGCAGTTACTTCAGAGGCGTGGAGACCCAGTACTTC. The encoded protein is CASSYFRGVETQYF.